This T cell receptor beta chain is from a study of CD8 T cells in ankylosing spondylitis. J lost 6 bases, V lost 0 bases, and 12 bases had no gene match. The CDR3 covers 17 residues. Germline-derived CDR1 and CDR2 are LGHDT and YNNKEL (reference sequence). Using its own MiXCR run on the 5' RACE reads, TCRdb lists one record per CDR3 protein. The top ten hold 21% of the sample, which has around 220,000 distinct CDR3 sequences, about 11% seen once. The V gene is TRBV3-1, the J gene TRBJ2-3; 7 bases match TRBD2. This receptor was obtained from a male donor with ankylosing spondylitis or in good health (not recorded which). The sequencing input was blood, either unsorted or a sorted T cell fraction (not recorded which). CDR3 coding DNA: TGTGCCAGCAGCCAAGAAGGCGGGGGACCTAGGGCGGATACGCAGTATTTT. Translating gives CASSQEGGGPRADTQYF.